This T cell receptor beta chain was recovered during a study of blood T cells in healthy people across ages. Each sample used at least 6 million PBMCs. Study observations and caveats: Researchers said unsorted PBMCs prevented a conclusive naive versus antigen-experienced comparison. Among T cells, TCR beta diversity per million cells dropped roughly linearly as age rose.

A word on this clonotype: Its antigen remains unidentified.

The germline CDR1 and CDR2 sequences are LGHDT and YNNKEL (reference sequence). V lost 5 bases and J lost 0, with 16 bases in between. This CDR3 comprises 16 residues. A second PCR, run for roughly 7 to 11 cycles, used a sample-barcoded 5' primer plus a J-beta primer mix. TCRdb reanalysed the 5' RACE reads using MiXCR and keeps one entry per CDR3 protein. This sample has some 1.5 million distinct CDR3 sequences, with roughly 27% found just once. The V gene is TRBV3-1, the J gene TRBJ1-1; D is ambiguous. The TCR sequence derives from a woman in her 30s in good health. Material for sequencing was blood. CDR3 in DNA: TGTGCCAGCAGCTTCTGCCGCCGGGGTTTGAACACTGAAGCTTTCTTT. It specifies CASSFCRRGLNTEAFF.